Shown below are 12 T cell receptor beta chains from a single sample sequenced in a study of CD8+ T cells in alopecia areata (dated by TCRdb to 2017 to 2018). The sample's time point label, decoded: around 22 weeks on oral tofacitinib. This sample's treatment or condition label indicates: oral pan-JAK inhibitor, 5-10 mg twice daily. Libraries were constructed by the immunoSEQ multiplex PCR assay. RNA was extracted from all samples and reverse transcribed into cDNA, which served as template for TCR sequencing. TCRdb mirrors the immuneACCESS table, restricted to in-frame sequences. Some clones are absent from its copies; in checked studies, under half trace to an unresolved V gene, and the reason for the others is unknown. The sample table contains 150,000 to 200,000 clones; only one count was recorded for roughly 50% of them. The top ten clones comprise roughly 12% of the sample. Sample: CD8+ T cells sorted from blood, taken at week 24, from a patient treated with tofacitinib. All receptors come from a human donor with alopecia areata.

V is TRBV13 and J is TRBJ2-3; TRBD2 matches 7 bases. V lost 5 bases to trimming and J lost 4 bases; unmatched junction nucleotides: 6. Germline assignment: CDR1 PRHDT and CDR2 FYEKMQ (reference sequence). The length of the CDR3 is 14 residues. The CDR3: CASSPGLVADTQYF. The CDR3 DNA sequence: TGTGCCAGCAGCCCTGGACTAGTCGCAGATACGCAGTATTTT. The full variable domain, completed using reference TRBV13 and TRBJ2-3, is AAGVIQSPRHLIKEKRETATLKCYPIPRHDTVYWYQQGPGQDPQFLISFYEKMQSDKGSIPDRFSAQQFSDYHSELNMSSLELGDSALYFCASSPGLVADTQYFGPGTRLTVL.

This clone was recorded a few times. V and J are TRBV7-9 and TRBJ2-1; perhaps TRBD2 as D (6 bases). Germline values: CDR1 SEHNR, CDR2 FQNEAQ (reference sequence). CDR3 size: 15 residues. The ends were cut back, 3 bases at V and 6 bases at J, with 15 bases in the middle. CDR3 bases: TGTGCCAGCAGCTTTTCGGAGGAGGGATTCAATGAGCAGTTCTTC. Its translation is CASSFSEEGFNEQFF.

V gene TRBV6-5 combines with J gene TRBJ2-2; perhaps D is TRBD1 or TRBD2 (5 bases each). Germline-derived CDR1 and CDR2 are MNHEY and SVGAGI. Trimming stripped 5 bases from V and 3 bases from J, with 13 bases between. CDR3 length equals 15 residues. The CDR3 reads CASSRAQDYTGELFF. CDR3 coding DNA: TGTGCCAGCAGTAGGGCACAGGACTACACCGGGGAGCTGTTTTTT.

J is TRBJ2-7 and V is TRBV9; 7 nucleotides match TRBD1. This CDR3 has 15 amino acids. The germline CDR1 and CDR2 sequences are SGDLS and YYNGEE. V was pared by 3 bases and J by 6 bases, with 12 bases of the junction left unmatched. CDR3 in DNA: TGTGCCAGCAGCGCAGGGACAGCGGATTGGGGCGAGCAGTACTTC. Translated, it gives CASSAGTADWGEQYF. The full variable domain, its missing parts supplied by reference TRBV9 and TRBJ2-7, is DSGVTQTPKHLITATGQRVTLRCSPRSGDLSVYWYQQSLDQGLQFLIQYYNGEERAKGNILERFSAQQFPDLHSELNLSSLELGDSALYFCASSAGTADWGEQYFGPGTRLTVT.

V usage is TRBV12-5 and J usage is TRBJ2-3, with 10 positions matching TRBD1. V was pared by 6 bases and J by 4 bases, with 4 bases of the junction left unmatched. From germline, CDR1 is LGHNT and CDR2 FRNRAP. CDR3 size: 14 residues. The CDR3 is CASGRDRGPDTQYF. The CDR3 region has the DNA TGTGCTAGTGGCAGGGACAGGGGCCCAGATACGCAGTATTTT.

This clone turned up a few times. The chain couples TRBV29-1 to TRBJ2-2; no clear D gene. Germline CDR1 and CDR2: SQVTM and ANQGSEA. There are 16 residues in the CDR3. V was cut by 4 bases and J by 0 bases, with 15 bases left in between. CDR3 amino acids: CSVGGFSDTNTGELFF. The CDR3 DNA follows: TGCAGCGTTGGGGGATTTTCGGATACGAACACCGGGGAGCTGTTTTTT.

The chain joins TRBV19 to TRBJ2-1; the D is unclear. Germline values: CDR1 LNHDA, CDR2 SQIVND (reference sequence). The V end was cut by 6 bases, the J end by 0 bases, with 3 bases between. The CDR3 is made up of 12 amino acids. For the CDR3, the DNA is TGTGCCAGTAGCTACTCCTACAATGAGCAGTTCTTC. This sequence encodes CASSYSYNEQFF.

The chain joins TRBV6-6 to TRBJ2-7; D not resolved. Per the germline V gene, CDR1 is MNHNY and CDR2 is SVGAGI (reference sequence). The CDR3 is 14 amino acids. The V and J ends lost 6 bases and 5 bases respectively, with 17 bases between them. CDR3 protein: CASRKSGGQDEQYF. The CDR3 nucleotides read TGTGCCAGCAGAAAATCGGGTGGTCAAGACGAGCAGTACTTC.

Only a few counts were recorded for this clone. CDR3 sequence reads: CSVAGGSEQYF. In nucleotides, the CDR3 is TGCAGCGTTGCTGGGGGATCCGAGCAGTACTTC. The chain uses TRBV29-1 and TRBJ2-7, with D perhaps being TRBD1 or TRBD2 (5 bases each). Germline CDR1 is SQVTM and CDR2 is ANQGSEA. The CDR3 contains 11 residues. V was shortened by 4 bases and J by 6 bases, with 10 bases between the two germline ends.

CDR3 DNA sequence: TGTGCCAGCAGCTTAGTTTGGGGACTACAAGAGACCCAGTACTTC. Translated: CASSLVWGLQETQYF. J is TRBJ2-5 and V is TRBV13; 7 bases align to TRBD2. There are 15 residues in the CDR3. CDR1 and CDR2 from the germline V gene are PRHDT and FYEKMQ (reference sequence). V trimming: 1 base; J trimming: 2 bases; junction bases outside the gene matches: 4.

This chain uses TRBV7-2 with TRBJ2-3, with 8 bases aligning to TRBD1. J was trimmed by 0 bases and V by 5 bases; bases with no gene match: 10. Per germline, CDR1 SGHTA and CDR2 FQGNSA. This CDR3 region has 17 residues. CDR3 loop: CASSLGGRTGSTDTQYF. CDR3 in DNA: TGTGCCAGCAGCCTAGGGGGGAGGACAGGGAGCACAGATACGCAGTATTTT.

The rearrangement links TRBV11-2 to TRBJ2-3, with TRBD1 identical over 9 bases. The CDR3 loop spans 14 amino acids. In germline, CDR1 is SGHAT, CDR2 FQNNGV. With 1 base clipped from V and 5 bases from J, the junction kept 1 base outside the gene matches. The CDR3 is CASSLATGGDTQYF. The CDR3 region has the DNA TGTGCCAGCAGCTTAGCGACAGGGGGAGATACGCAGTATTTT.